This is a list of T cell receptor beta chains from one sample in a study of control samples from healthy donors and cancer patients. Repertoires were generated with immunoSEQ multiplex PCR, while TCRdb's copy carries only in-frame clones and drops some. Seen here are about 130,000 clones, around 94% observed once, and the top ten hold around 0.52%. Sequencing was performed on PBMCs. Every receptor here comes from a man at least 80 years old with head and neck cancer. The CDR3 runs from the conserved cysteine through the conserved F or W. The D gene is left open where the match is weak. Where a row states a size, it is once, few, many or the class of an expanded clone; other rows omit it.

v_call: TRBV6-6
d_call: NA
j_call: TRBJ2-7
clone_size: few
cdr3_aa: CASSAGYEQYF
cdr3_nt: TGTGCCAGCAGTGCGGGTTACGAGCAGTACTTC

v_call: TRBV4-1
d_call: NA
j_call: TRBJ1-3
clone_size: few
cdr3_aa: CASSRSIGVSGNTIYF
cdr3_nt: TGCGCCAGCAGCCGATCTATCGGGGTCTCTGGAAACACCATATATTTT

v_call: TRBV5-1
d_call: NA
j_call: TRBJ1-1
clone_size: once
cdr3_aa: CASSPGEINTEAFF
cdr3_nt: TGCGCCAGCTCCCCGGGGGAGATCAACACTGAAGCTTTCTTT

v_call: TRBV12-5
d_call: NA
j_call: TRBJ1-5
clone_size: once
cdr3_aa: CASGLREDQPQHF
cdr3_nt: TGTGCTAGTGGTTTGCGGGAGGATCAGCCCCAGCATTTT

v_call: TRBV3-1/TRBV3-2
d_call: NA
j_call: TRBJ1-2
clone_size: NA
cdr3_aa: CASSPALNYGYTF
cdr3_nt: TGTGCCAGCAGCCCGGCCCTTAACTATGGCTACACCTTC

v_call: TRBV5-1
d_call: NA
j_call: TRBJ2-7
clone_size: NA
cdr3_aa: CASSLAGSAYEQYF
cdr3_nt: TGCGCCAGCAGCTTGGCAGGGTCTGCCTACGAGCAGTACTTC

v_call: TRBV6-1
d_call: TRBD1
j_call: TRBJ1-5
clone_size: NA
cdr3_aa: CASSERDRGGQPQHF
cdr3_nt: TGTGCCAGCAGTGAAAGAGACAGGGGAGGACAGCCCCAGCATTTT

v_call: TRBV2
d_call: NA
j_call: TRBJ1-5
clone_size: NA
cdr3_aa: CASRRRLSNQPQHF
cdr3_nt: TGTGCCAGCCGTAGACGATTAAGCAATCAGCCCCAGCATTTT

v_call: TRBV5-4
d_call: NA
j_call: TRBJ1-6
clone_size: NA
cdr3_aa: CASSLDPGRTYNSPLHF
cdr3_nt: TGTGCCAGCAGCTTGGATCCAGGGAGGACCTATAATTCACCCCTCCACTTT

v_call: TRBV4-1
d_call: NA
j_call: TRBJ1-2
clone_size: NA
cdr3_aa: CASSHGEGSYGYTF
cdr3_nt: TGCGCCAGCAGCCATGGGGAGGGTTCCTATGGCTACACCTTC

v_call: TRBV7-2
d_call: NA
j_call: TRBJ2-3
clone_size: NA
cdr3_aa: CASSSRTPGADTQYF
cdr3_nt: TGTGCCAGCAGCTCGCGGACCCCGGGGGCAGATACGCAGTATTTT

v_call: TRBV20-1
d_call: NA
j_call: TRBJ1-2
clone_size: NA
cdr3_aa: CSAWGSNGYTF
cdr3_nt: TGCAGTGCTTGGGGGTCCAATGGCTACACCTTC

v_call: TRBV29-1
d_call: TRBD2
j_call: TRBJ2-7
clone_size: NA
cdr3_aa: CSVPGLAGGYEQYF
cdr3_nt: TGCAGCGTCCCGGGACTAGCGGGGGGCTACGAGCAGTACTTC

v_call: TRBV6-5
d_call: NA
j_call: TRBJ2-1
clone_size: NA
cdr3_aa: CASSFPGGLNEQFF
cdr3_nt: TGTGCCAGCAGTTTCCCGGGGGGCTTGAATGAGCAGTTCTTC

v_call: TRBV7-9
d_call: NA
j_call: TRBJ2-3
clone_size: once
cdr3_aa: CASSLTPDRTDTQYF
cdr3_nt: TGTGCCAGCAGCTTAACTCCAGATCGCACAGATACGCAGTATTTT

v_call: TRBV30
d_call: TRBD1
j_call: TRBJ1-2
clone_size: NA
cdr3_aa: CAWSVPGGAYGYTF
cdr3_nt: TGTGCCTGGAGTGTCCCAGGGGGCGCGTATGGCTACACCTTC

v_call: TRBV6-1
d_call: TRBD1
j_call: TRBJ1-2
clone_size: NA
cdr3_aa: CASSDRTGSRNYGYTF
cdr3_nt: TGTGCCAGCAGTGATAGGACAGGTTCCAGAAACTATGGCTACACCTTC

v_call: TRBV19
d_call: TRBD1
j_call: TRBJ1-5
clone_size: NA
cdr3_aa: CASSRGQGNQPQHF
cdr3_nt: TGTGCCAGTAGCCGGGGACAGGGCAACCAGCCCCAGCATTTT

v_call: TRBV7-2
d_call: NA
j_call: TRBJ2-7
clone_size: NA
cdr3_aa: CASSPPGLALREQYF
cdr3_nt: TGTGCCAGCAGCCCCCCGGGACTGGCATTGAGGGAGCAGTACTTC

v_call: TRBV7-9
d_call: NA
j_call: TRBJ2-7
clone_size: once
cdr3_aa: CASSLALGRSSYEQYF
cdr3_nt: TGTGCCAGCAGCTTAGCGCTCGGCAGGAGCTCCTACGAGCAGTACTTC

v_call: TRBV10-3
d_call: TRBD1
j_call: TRBJ1-1
clone_size: NA
cdr3_aa: CAISDRGQVEAFF
cdr3_nt: TGTGCCATCAGTGACAGGGGGCAAGTTGAAGCTTTCTTT

v_call: TRBV6-5
d_call: NA
j_call: TRBJ1-1
clone_size: NA
cdr3_aa: CASSRSTRDGEAFF
cdr3_nt: TGTGCCAGCAGCCGCTCGACCCGGGATGGCGAAGCTTTCTTT

v_call: TRBV19
d_call: TRBD2
j_call: TRBJ2-3
clone_size: NA
cdr3_aa: CASTVVLAGPTDTQYF
cdr3_nt: TGTGCCAGTACCGTGGTCCTAGCGGGTCCCACAGATACGCAGTATTTT

v_call: TRBV9
d_call: TRBD2
j_call: TRBJ2-7
clone_size: NA
cdr3_aa: CASSGTSGSSGEQYF
cdr3_nt: TGTGCCAGCAGCGGGACTAGCGGGAGTTCTGGGGAGCAGTACTTC

v_call: TRBV24-1
d_call: TRBD1
j_call: TRBJ1-2
clone_size: NA
cdr3_aa: CATRGTGTSYGYTF
cdr3_nt: TGTGCCACCAGGGGGACAGGGACTAGCTATGGCTACACCTTC

v_call: TRBV10-3
d_call: TRBD2
j_call: TRBJ2-1
clone_size: NA
cdr3_aa: CAIKRDKAGGSHNEQFF
cdr3_nt: TGTGCCATCAAGCGGGATAAAGCGGGAGGATCCCACAATGAGCAGTTCTTC

v_call: TRBV4-2
d_call: NA
j_call: TRBJ1-5
clone_size: NA
cdr3_aa: CASSQDRGEDYSNQPQHF
cdr3_nt: TGTGCCAGCAGCCAAGATCGAGGGGAAGATTATAGCAATCAGCCCCAGCATTTT

v_call: TRBV3-1/TRBV3-2
d_call: TRBD1
j_call: TRBJ1-2
clone_size: NA
cdr3_aa: CASSRGQGAFGYTF
cdr3_nt: TGTGCCAGCAGCCGCGGACAGGGGGCTTTTGGCTACACCTTC

v_call: TRBV9
d_call: NA
j_call: TRBJ1-3
clone_size: once
cdr3_aa: CAGGGSGNTIYF
cdr3_nt: TGTGCCGGCGGGGGCTCTGGAAACACCATATATTTT